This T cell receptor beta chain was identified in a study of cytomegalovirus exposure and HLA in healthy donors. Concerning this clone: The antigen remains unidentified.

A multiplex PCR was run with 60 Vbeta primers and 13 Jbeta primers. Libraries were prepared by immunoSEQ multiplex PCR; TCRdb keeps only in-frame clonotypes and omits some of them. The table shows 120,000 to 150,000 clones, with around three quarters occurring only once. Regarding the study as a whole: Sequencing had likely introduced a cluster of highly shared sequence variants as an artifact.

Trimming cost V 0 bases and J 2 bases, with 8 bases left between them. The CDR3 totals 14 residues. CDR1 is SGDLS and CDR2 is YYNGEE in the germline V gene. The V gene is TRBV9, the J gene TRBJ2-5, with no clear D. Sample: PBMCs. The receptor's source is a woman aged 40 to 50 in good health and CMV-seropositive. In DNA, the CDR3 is TGTGCCAGCAGCGTAGGGGCAACGCAAGAGACCCAGTACTTC. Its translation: CASSVGATQETQYF.